The present TCR beta chain was sequenced within a study of blood T cell repertoires in COVID-19. The overall study: The United States, Italy and Spain supplied acute and convalescent COVID-19 samples.

The CDR3 extends over 15 amino acids. Trimming at V came to 3 bases and at J to 3 bases, leaving 8 bases not matched to a gene. Germline values: CDR1 SGHDN, CDR2 FVKESK. Produced via immunoSEQ multiplex PCR; TCRdb's table is partial and in-frame only. There are 86,000 or so clones in the sample; 91% occur only once, and about 2% lies in the top ten. The chain has TRBV14 and TRBJ2-7, with TRBD2 matching 7 bases. Sequencing was performed on peripheral blood. This sequence was found in a woman aged 45 to 65 in a cohort sampled during active COVID-19. CDR3 residues: CASSHYRDYHYEQYF. In DNA form, the CDR3 reads TGTGCCAGCAGCCATTACCGGGACTACCACTACGAGCAGTACTTC.